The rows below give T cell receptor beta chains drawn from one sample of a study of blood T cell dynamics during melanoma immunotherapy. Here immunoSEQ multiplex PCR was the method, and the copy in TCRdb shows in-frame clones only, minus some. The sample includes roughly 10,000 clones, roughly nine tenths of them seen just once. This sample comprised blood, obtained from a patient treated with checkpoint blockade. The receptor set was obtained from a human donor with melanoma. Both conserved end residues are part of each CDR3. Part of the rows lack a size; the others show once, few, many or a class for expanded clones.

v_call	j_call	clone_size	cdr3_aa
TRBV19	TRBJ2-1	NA	CASTIGLADYNEQFF
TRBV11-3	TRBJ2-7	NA	CASSQGPLGEQYF
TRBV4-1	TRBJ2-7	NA	CASSQGELAGEQYF
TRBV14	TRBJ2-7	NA	CASSHRRRTYEQYF
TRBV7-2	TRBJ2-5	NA	CASSLARSGRETQYF
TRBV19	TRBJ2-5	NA	CASSISGPRETQYF
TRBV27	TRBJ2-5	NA	CASSWTSTNF
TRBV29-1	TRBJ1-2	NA	CSVELPGGGYTF
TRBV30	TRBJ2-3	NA	CAWSSTPSDTQYF
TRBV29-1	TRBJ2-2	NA	CSVDLQTNTGELFF
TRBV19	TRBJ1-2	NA	CASIFDRDGGYTF
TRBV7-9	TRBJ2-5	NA	CASSLGGGTETQYF
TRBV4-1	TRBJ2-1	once	CASSHPRRINEQFF
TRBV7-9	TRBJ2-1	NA	CASSNPTGVTEQFF
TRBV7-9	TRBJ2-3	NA	CASSDSRAGEDTQYF
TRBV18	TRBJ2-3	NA	CASSPSGGGGTDTQYF
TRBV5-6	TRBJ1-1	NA	CASSLYGGTGGLGAFF
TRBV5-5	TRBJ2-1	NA	CASSLAGTPSYNEQFF
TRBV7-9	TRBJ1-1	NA	CASSVDPAFF
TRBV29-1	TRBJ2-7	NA	CSVLLAGGSDEQYF
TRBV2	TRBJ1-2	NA	CASSQGLEGYTF
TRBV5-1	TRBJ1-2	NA	CASSLVTGGGYGYTF
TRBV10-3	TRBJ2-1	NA	CAISESTSSLGDEQFF
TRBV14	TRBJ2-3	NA	CASSQAFRNTDTQYF
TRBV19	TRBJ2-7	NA	CASSPRRRGSTSGEQYF
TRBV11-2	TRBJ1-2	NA	CASSTLRGTGDGYTF
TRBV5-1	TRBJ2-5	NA	CASSLGASPETQYF
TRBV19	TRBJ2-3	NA	CASSIVTGTGTDTQYF
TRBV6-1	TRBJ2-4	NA	CASSDKDRVLAKNIQYF
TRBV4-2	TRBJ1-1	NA	CASSQEGTGGTEAFF
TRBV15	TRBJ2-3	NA	CATSDRGSGTDTQYF
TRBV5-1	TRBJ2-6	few	CASSLVTGHHSGANVLTF
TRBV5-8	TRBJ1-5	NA	CASSSGGGRNQPQHF
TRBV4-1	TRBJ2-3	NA	CASSQRLADGDTQYF
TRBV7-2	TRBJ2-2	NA	CASSFPPGGGVTGELFF
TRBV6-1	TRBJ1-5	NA	CASSEAVGGRGGQPQHF
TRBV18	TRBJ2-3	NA	CASSPFTDTQYF
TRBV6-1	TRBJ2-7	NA	CASSYSSGAYEQYF
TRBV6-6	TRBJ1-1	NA	CASSYSNPGNTEAFF
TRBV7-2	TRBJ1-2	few	CASSLQGNYGYTF
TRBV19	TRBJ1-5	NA	CASRAPRGPYSNQPQHF
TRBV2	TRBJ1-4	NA	CASNGAGTNEKLFF
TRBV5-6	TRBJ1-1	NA	CASSLVWQGGRITEAFF
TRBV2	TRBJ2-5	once	CASRKGTGVGTQYF
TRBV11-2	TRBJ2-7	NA	CASSNIGQGAGSYEQYF
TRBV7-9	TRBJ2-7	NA	CASSRLAGGYEQYF
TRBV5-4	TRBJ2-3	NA	CASSYTDLDTQYF
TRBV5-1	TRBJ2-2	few	CASSLDAGNTGELFF
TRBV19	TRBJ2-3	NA	CASSLTSGSTDTQYF
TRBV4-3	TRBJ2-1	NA	CASSQELAGGNNEQFF
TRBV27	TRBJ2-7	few	CASSPGEPYEQYF
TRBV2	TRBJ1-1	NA	CASSMDRENTEAFF
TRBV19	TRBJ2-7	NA	CASSIQAGGRYEQYF